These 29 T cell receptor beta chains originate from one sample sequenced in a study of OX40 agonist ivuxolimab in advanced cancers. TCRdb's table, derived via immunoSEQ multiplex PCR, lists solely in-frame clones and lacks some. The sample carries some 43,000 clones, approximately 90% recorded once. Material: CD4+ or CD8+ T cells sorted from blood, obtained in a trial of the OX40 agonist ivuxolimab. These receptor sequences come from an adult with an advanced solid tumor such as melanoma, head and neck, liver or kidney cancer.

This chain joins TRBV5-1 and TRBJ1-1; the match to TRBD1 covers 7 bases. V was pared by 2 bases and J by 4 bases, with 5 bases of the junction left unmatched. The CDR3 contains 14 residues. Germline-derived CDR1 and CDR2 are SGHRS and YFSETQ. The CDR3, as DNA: TGCGCCAGCAGCTTTACGACAGGGAGCACTGAAGCTTTCTTT. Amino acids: CASSFTTGSTEAFF.

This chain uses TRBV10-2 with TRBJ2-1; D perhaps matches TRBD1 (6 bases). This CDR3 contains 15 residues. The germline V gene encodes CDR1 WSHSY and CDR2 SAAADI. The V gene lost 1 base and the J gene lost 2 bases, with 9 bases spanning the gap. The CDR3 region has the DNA TGCGCCAGCAGTGAGTTGGGACAACCCTACAATGAGCAGTTCTTC. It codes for CASSELGQPYNEQFF.

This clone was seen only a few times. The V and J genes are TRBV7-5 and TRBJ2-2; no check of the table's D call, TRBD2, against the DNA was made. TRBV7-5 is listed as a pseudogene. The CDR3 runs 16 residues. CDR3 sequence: CVRSLIVSGRTGELFF. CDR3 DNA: TGTGTCAGAAGCTTAATAGTCAGCGGGAGGACCGGGGAGCTGTTTTTT.

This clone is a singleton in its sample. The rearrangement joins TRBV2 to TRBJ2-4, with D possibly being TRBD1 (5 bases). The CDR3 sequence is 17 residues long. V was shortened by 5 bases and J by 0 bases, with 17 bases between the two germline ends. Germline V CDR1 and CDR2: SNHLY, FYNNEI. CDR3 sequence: CASSPDSFVLAKNIQYF. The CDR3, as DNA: TGTGCCAGCAGTCCCGACAGTTTCGTTCTAGCCAAAAACATTCAGTACTTC. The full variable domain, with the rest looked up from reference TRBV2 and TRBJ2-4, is EPEVTQTPSHQVTQMGQEVILRCVPISNHLYFYWYRQILGQKVEFLVSFYNNEISEKSEIFDDQFSVERPDGSNFTLKIRSTKLEDSAMYFCASSPDSFVLAKNIQYFGAGTRLSVL.

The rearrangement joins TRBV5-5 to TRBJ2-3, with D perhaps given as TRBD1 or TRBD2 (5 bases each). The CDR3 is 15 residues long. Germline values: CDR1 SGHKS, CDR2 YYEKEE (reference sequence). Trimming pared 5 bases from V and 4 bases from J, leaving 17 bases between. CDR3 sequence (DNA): TGTGCCAGCAGTCCCAGGGAGTCGTTGGCAGATACGCAGTATTTT. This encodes CASSPRESLADTQYF.

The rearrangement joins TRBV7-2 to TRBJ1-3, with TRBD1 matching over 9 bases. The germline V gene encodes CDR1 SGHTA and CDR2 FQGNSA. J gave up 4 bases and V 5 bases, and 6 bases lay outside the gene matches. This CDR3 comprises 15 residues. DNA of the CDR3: TGTGCCAGCAGCCCACAGGGGGCGAGAGGAAACACCATATATTTT. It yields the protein CASSPQGARGNTIYF.

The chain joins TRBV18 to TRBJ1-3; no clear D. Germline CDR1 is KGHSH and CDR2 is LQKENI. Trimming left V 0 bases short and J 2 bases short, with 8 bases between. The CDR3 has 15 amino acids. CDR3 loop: CASSPPNTAGNTIYF. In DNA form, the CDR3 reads TGTGCCAGCTCACCACCGAACACAGCTGGAAACACCATATATTTT.

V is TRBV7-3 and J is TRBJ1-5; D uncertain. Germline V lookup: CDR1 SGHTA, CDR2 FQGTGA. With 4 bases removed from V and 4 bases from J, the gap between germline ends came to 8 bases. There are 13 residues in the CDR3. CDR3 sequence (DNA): TGTGCCAGCAGCTATTCTGAGAATCAGCCCCAGCATTTT. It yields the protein CASSYSENQPQHF.

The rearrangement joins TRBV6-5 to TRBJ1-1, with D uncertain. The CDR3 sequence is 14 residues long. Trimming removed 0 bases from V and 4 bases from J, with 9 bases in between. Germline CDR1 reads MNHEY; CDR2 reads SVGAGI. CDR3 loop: CASSYSNQATEAFF. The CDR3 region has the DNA TGTGCCAGCAGTTACTCGAATCAGGCCACTGAAGCTTTCTTT.

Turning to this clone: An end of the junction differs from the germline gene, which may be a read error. CDR3 region: CASSLWGSGSDEQFF. The CDR3 region has the DNA TGTGCCAGCAGCTTATGGGGTAGCGGGAGTGATGAGCAGTTCTTC. This chain joins TRBV4-1 and TRBJ2-1, with 9 bases identical to TRBD2. The CDR3 covers 15 residues. Germline loops: CDR1 MGHRA, CDR2 YSYEKL.

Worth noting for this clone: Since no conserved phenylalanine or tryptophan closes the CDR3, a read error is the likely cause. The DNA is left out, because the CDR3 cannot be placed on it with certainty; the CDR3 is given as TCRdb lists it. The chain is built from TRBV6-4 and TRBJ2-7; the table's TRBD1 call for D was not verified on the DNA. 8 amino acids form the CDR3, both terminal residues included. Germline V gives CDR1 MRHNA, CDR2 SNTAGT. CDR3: CASRPDRD.

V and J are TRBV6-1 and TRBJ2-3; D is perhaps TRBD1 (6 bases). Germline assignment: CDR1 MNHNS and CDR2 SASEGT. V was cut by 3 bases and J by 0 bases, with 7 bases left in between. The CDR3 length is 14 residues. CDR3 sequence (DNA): TGTGCCAGCAGTGACAGGGGTAGCACAGATACGCAGTATTTT. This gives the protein CASSDRGSTDTQYF.

For the CDR3, the DNA is TGTGCCAGCAGCTTAGATCTTAGCGGGGTGAAGAATGAGCAGTTCTTC. This gives the protein CASSLDLSGVKNEQFF. This chain links TRBV7-8 with TRBJ2-1, with TRBD2 matching over 8 bases. Per the germline V gene, CDR1 is SGHVS and CDR2 is FQNEAQ. Losses at the gene ends were 1 base for V and 7 bases for J; bases not matched to a gene: 9. The CDR3 sequence is 16 residues long.

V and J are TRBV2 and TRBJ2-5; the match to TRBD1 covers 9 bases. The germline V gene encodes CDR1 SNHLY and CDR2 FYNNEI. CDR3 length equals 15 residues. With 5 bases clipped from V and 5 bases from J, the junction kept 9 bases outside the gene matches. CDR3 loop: CASSREGTGRETQYF. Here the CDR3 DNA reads TGTGCCAGCAGTCGGGAAGGGACAGGGAGGGAGACCCAGTACTTC.

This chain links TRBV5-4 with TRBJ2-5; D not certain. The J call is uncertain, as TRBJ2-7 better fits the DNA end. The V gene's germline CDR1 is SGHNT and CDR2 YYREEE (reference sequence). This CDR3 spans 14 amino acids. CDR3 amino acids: CASSLNPLVYEQYF. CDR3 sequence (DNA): TGTGCCAGCAGCTTGAACCCCTTAGTGTACGAGCAGTACTTC.

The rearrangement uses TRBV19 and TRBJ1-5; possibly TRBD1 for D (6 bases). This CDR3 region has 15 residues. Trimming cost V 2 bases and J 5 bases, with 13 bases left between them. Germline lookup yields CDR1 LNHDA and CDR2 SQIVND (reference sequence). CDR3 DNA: TGTGCCAGTAGTATAACCGGGGGCCGGGATCAGCCCCAGCATTTT. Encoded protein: CASSITGGRDQPQHF.

The chain's CDR3 is CASSDPGRGGYTF. As DNA, the CDR3 is TGTGCCAGCAGTGATCCAGGGCGGGGTGGCTACACCTTC. The rearrangement joins TRBV2 to TRBJ1-2; possible D gene TRBD1, 5 bases. This CDR3 is 13 amino acids long. The germline V gene has CDR1 SNHLY and CDR2 FYNNEI. V lost 3 bases, J lost 7 bases, and 12 bases lay in between.

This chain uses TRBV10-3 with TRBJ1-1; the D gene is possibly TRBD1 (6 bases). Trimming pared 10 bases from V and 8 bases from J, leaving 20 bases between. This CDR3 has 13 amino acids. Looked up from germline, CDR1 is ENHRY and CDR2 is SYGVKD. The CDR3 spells CATGRDTGGEAFF. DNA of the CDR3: TGTGCCACCGGCCGGGACACGGGAGGGGAAGCTTTCTTT.

For the CDR3, the DNA is TGTGCCAGCAGCTTAGCGTTCGGGGAAGCTTTCTTT. Translating it yields CASSLAFGEAFF. This chain connects TRBV7-9 to TRBJ1-1; D not resolved. The CDR3 consists of 12 residues. Germline CDR1 SEHNR, CDR2 FQNEAQ (reference sequence). The V and J ends lost 0 bases and 8 bases respectively, with 7 bases between them.

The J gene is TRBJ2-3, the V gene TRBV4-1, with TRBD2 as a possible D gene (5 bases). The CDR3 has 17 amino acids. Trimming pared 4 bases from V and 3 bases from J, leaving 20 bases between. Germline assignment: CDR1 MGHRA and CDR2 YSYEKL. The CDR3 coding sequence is TGCGCCAGCAGCCGGGGAGTAGTTAGAGCGGTGACAGATACGCAGTATTTT. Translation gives CASSRGVVRAVTDTQYF.

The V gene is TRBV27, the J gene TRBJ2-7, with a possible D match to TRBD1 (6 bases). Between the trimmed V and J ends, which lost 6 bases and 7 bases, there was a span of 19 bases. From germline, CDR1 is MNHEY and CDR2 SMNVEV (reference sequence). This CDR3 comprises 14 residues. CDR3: CASSLGDNLGEQYF. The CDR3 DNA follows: TGTGCCAGCAGCCTAGGGGACAACCTGGGGGAGCAGTACTTC.

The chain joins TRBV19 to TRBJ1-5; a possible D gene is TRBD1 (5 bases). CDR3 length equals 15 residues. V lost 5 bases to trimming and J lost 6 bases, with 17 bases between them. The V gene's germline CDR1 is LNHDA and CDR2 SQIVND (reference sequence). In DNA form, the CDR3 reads TGTGCCAGTAGTTCGGGGACTCTGGGGACTCAGCCCCAGCATTTT. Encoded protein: CASSSGTLGTQPQHF.

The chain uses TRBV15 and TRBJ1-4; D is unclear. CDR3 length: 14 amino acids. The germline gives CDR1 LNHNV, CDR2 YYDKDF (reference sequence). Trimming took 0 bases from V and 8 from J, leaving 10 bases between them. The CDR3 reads CATSRDNLSEKLFF. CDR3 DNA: TGTGCCACCAGCAGAGATAACCTAAGCGAAAAACTGTTTTTT.

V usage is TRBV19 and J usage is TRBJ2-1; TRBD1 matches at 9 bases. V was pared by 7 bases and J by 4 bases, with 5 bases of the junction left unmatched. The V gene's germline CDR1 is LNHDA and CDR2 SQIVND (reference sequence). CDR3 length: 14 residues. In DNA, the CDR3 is TGTGCCAGTACCGAGGGACAGGGATACAATGAGCAGTTCTTC. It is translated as CASTEGQGYNEQFF.

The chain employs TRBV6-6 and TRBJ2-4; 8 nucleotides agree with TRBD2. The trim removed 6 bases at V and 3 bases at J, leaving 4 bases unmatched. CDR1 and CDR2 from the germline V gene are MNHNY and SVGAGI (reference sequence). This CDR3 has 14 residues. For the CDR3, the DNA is TGTGCCAGCAGCCCGGGGGGGGGCAAAAACATTCAGTACTTC. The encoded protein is CASSPGGGKNIQYF.

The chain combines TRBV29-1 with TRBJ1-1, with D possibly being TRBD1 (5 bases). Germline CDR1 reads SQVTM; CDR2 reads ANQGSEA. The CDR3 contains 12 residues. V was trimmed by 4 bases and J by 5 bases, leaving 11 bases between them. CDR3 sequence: CSVVEGRTEAFF. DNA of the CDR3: TGCAGCGTTGTGGAGGGGAGGACTGAAGCTTTCTTT.

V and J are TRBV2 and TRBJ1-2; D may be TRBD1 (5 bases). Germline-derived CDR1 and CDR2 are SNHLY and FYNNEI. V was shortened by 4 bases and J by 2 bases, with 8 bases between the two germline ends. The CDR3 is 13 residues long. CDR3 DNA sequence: TGTGCCAGCAGTGGGGGGGGGAACTATGGCTACACCTTC. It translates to CASSGGGNYGYTF.

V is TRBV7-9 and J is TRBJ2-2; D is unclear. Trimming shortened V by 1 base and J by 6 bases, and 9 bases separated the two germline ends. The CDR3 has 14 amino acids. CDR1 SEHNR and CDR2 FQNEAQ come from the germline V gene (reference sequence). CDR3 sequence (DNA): TGTGCCAGCAGCTTAGATCCGGATCCCGGGGAGCTGTTTTTT. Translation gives CASSLDPDPGELFF. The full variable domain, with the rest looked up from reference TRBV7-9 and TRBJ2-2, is DTGVSQNPRHKITKRGQNVTFRCDPISEHNRLYWYRQTLGQGPEFLTYFQNEAQLEKSRLLSDRFSAERPKGSFSTLEIQRTEQGDSAMYLCASSLDPDPGELFFGEGSRLTVL.

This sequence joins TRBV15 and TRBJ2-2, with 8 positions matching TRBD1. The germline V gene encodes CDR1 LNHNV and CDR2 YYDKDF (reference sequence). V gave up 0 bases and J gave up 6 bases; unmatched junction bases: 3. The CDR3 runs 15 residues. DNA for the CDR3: TGTGCCACCAGCAGAGAAGGCAGGGGGCCCGGGGAGCTGTTTTTT. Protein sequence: CATSREGRGPGELFF. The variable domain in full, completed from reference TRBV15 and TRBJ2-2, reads DAMVIQNPRYQVTQFGKPVTLSCSQTLNHNVMYWYQQKSSQAPKLLFHYYDKDFNNEADTPDNFQSRRPNTSFCFLDIRSPGLGDTAMYLCATSREGRGPGELFFGEGSRLTVL.